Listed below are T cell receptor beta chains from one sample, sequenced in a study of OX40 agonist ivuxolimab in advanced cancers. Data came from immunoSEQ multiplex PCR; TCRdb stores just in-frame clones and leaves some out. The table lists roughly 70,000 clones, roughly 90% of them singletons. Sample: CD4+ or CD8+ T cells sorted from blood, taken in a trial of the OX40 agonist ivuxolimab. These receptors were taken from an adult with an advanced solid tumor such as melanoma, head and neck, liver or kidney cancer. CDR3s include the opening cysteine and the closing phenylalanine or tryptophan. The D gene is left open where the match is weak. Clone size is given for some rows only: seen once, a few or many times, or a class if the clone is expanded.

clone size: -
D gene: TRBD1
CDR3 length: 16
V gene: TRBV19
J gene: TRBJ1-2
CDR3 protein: CASSQDRGRMGYGYTF
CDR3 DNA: TGTGCCAGTAGTCAAGACAGGGGGCGGATGGGCTATGGCTACACCTTC

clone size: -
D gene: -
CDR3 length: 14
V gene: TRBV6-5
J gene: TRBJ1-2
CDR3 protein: CASSYDPRGYGYTF
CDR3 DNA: TGTGCCAGCAGTTATGACCCAAGGGGCTATGGCTACACCTTC

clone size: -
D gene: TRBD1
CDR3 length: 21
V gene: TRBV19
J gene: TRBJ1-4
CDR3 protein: CASSTFRSSRDRRRRNEKLFF
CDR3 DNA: TGTGCCAGTAGTACCTTTCGATCCTCCCGGGACAGGCGGCGGAGGAATGAAAAACTGTTTTTT

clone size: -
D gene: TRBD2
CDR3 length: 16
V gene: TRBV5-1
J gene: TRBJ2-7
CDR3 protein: CASSLVASGIGGEQYF
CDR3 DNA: TGCGCCAGCAGCTTGGTGGCTAGCGGGATCGGTGGGGAGCAGTACTTC

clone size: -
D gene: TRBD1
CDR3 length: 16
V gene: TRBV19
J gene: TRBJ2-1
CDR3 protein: CASSPRRDRGNNEQFF
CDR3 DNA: TGTGCCAGTAGTCCCCGACGTGACAGGGGGAACAATGAGCAGTTCTTC

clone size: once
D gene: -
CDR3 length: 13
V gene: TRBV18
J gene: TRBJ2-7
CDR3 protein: CASTSPGNPEQYF
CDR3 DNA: TGTGCCAGCACATCACCGGGAAATCCCGAGCAGTACTTC

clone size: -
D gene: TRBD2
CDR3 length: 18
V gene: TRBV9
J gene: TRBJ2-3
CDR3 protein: CASSTKIGTSALTDTQYF
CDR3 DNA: TGTGCCAGCAGCACAAAGATCGGGACTAGCGCGTTAACAGATACGCAGTATTTT

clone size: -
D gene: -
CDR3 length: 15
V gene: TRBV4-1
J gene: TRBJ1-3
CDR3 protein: CASRPLGSSGNTIYF
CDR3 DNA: TGCGCCAGCAGACCATTGGGGTCCTCTGGAAACACCATATATTTT

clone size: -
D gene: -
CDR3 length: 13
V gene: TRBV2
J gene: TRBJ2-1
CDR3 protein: CASTPGPNNEQFF
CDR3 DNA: TGTGCCAGCACCCCGGGGCCTAACAATGAGCAGTTCTTC

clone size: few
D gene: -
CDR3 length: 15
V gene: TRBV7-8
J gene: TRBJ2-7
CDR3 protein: CASSPGGRAPYEQYF
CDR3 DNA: TGTGCCAGCAGCCCAGGGGGGAGGGCTCCCTACGAGCAGTACTTC

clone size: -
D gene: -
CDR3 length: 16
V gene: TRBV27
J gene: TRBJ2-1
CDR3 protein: CASSLFGMGAYNEQFF
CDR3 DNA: TGTGCCAGCAGTTTATTTGGGATGGGGGCCTACAATGAGCAGTTCTTC

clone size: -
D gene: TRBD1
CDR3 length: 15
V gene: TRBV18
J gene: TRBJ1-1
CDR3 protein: CASSPLEGANTEAFF
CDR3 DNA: TGTGCCAGCTCACCACTCGAGGGGGCAAACACTGAAGCTTTCTTT

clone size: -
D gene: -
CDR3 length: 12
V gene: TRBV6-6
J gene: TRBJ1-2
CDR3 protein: CASSTGSAGYTF
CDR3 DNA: TGTGCCAGCAGTACAGGGTCAGCTGGCTACACCTTC

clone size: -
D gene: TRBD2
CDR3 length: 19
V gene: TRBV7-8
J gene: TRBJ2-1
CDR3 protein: CASRPALRFTSGRSNEQFF
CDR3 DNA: TGTGCCAGCAGACCCGCCCTTCGTTTTACTAGCGGGAGATCAAATGAGCAGTTCTTC

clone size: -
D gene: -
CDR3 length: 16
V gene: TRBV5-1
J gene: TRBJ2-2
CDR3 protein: CATRGPVEANTGELFF
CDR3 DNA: TGCGCCACCCGGGGGCCGGTGGAAGCGAACACCGGGGAGCTGTTTTTT

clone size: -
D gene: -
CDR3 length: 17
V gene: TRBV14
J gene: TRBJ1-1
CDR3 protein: CASSQILGGNSGTEAFF
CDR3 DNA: TGTGCCAGCAGCCAGATCCTTGGGGGGAATTCTGGCACTGAAGCTTTCTTT

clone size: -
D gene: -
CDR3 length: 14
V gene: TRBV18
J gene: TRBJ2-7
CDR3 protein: CASSPQDSDYEQYF
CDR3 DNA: TGTGCCAGCTCACCACAGGACAGTGATTACGAGCAGTACTTC

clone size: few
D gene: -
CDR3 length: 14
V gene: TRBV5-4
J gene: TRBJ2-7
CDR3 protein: CASSLKQGAYEQYF
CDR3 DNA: TGTGCCAGCAGCTTGAAACAGGGAGCCTACGAGCAGTACTTC

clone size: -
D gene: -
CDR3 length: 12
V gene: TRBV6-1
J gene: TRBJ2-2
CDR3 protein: CASTSPFRELFF
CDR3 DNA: TGTGCCAGCACGTCGCCGTTCCGGGAGCTGTTTTTT

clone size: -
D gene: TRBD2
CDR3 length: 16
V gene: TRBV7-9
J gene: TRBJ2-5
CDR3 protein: CASSSRGGRWRETQYF
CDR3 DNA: TGTGCCAGCAGCAGCCGGGGGGGTCGGTGGCGGGAGACCCAGTACTTC

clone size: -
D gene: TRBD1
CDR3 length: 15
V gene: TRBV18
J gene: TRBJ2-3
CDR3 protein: CASSPQMQGEDTQYF
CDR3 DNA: TGTGCCAGCTCCCCCCAAATGCAGGGGGAGGATACGCAGTATTTT

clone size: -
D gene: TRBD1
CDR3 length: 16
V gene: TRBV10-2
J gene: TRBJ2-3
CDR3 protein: CASSLQPGQSTDTQYF
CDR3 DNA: TGCGCCAGCAGTTTACAACCGGGACAGAGCACAGATACGCAGTATTTT

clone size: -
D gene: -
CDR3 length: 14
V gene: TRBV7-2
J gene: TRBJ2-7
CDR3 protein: CASSVDSDSYEQYF
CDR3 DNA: TGTGCCAGCAGCGTCGACAGCGACTCCTACGAGCAGTACTTC

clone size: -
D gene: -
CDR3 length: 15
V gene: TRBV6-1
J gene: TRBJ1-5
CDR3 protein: CASSEDGGATQPQHF
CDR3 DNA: TGTGCCAGCAGTGAAGACGGGGGGGCAACTCAGCCCCAGCATTTT

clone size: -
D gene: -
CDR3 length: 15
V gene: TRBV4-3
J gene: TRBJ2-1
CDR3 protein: CASSQDWQGGNEQFF
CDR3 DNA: TGCGCCAGCAGCCAAGATTGGCAGGGAGGCAATGAGCAGTTCTTC

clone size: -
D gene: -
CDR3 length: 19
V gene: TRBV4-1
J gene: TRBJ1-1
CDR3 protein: CASSQVWGYQGVSNTEAFF
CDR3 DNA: TGCGCCAGCAGCCAAGTTTGGGGATATCAGGGTGTATCGAACACTGAAGCTTTCTTT

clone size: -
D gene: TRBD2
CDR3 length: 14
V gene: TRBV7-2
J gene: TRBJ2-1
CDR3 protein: CASSPSGRANEQFF
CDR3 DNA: TGTGCCAGCAGCCCTAGCGGGAGGGCCAACGAGCAGTTCTTC

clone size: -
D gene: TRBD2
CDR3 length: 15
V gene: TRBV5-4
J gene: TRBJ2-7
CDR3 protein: CASSLSGGRAHEQYF
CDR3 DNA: TGTGCCAGCAGCTTGTCTGGCGGGAGGGCTCACGAGCAGTACTTC

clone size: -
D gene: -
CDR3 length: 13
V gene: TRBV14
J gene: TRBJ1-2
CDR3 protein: CASSPVGGQSTTF
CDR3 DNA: TGTGCCAGCAGCCCAGTCGGAGGACAGTCAACCACCTTC

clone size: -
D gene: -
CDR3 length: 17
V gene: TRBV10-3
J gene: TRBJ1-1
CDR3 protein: CAISDLSGGRGNTEAFF
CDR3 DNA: TGTGCCATCAGTGATCTGAGTGGAGGGCGAGGCAACACTGAAGCTTTCTTT

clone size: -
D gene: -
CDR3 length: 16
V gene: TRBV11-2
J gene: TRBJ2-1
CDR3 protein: CASSLDGEADYNEQFF
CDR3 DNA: TGTGCCAGCAGCTTAGATGGAGAGGCAGACTACAATGAGCAGTTCTTC

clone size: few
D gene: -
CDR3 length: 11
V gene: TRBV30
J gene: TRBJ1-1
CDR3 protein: CAWSTTPEAFF
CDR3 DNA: TGTGCCTGGAGTACAACACCCGAAGCTTTCTTT

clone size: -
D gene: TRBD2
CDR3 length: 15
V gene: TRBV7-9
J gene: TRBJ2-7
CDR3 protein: CASSFSGRASYEQYF
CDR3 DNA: TGTGCCAGCAGCTTTAGCGGGAGGGCCTCCTACGAGCAGTACTTC

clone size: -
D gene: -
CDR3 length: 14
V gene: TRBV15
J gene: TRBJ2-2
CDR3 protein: CATSRSTVTGELFF
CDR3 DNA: TGTGCCACCAGCAGAAGTACAGTCACCGGGGAGCTGTTTTTT

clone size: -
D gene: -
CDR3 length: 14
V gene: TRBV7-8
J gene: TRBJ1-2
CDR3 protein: CASSFDRPPYGYTF
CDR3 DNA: TGTGCCAGCAGCTTCGACAGACCCCCTTATGGCTACACCTTC

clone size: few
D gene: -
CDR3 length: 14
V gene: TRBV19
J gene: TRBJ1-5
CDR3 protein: CASRPPTVNQPQHF
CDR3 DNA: TGTGCCAGTAGGCCCCCGACAGTCAATCAGCCCCAGCATTTT

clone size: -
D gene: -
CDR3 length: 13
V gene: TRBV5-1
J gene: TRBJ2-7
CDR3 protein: CASSPDGSYEQYF
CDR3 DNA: TGCGCCAGCAGCCCGGACGGTTCCTACGAGCAGTACTTC

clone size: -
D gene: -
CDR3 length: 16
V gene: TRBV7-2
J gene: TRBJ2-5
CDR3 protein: CASSLTPGIGGETQYF
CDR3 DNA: TGTGCCAGCAGCTTAACCCCGGGGATTGGGGGAGAGACCCAGTACTTC

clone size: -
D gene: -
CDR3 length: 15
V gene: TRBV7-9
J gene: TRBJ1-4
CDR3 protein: CASSSTDGEGEKLFF
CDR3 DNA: TGTGCCAGCAGCTCCACTGACGGAGAAGGTGAAAAACTGTTTTTT

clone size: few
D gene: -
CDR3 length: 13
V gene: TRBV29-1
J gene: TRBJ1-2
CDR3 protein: CSVSETGPYGYTF
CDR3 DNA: TGCAGCGTTAGTGAGACAGGTCCCTATGGCTACACCTTC

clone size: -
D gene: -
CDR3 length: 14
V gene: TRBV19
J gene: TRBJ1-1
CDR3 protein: CASSTRRGNTEAFF
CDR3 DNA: TGTGCCAGTAGTACGAGACGGGGGAACACTGAAGCTTTCTTT

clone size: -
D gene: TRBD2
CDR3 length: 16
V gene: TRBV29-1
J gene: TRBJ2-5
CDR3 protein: CSVGRTSGRAGETQYF
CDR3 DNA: TGCAGCGTTGGCCGGACTAGCGGGAGGGCCGGGGAGACCCAGTACTTC

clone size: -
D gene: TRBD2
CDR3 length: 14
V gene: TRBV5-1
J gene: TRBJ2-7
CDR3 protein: CASSPKRDQYEQYF
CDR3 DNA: TGCGCCAGCAGCCCGAAGCGGGATCAGTACGAGCAGTACTTC

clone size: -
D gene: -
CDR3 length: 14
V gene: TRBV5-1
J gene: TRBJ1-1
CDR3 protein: CASRSPSYDTEAFF
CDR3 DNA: TGCGCCAGCAGGTCTCCTTCCTATGACACTGAAGCTTTCTTT

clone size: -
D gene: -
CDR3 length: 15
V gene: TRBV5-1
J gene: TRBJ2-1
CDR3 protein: CASSSGGSSYNEQFF
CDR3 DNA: TGCGCCAGCAGCTCCGGAGGAAGCTCCTACAATGAGCAGTTCTTC